Each of the 19 T cell receptor beta chains below was sequenced from the same sample in a study of human T cells and chemical hapten exposure. As to time point: patch test 1, 2 weeks after DPC sensitization. Treatment noted: therapeutic diphenylcyclopropenone sensitization with weekly scalp DPC. TCRdb re-called the RACE reads with MiXCR, one entry per CDR3 protein. This sample has 300,000 to 450,000 distinct CDR3 sequences, with roughly 4.8% found just once. The starting material was whole blood, obtained in connection with sensitization to the hapten diphenylcyclopropenone (DPC). The receptors were gathered from a woman aged 45 to 65 with alopecia areata. Some clones in this sample may be carry-over from other donors' samples.

The chain has TRBV18 and TRBJ2-3; 10 positions agree with TRBD1. Germline V gene lookup returns CDR1 KGHSH and CDR2 LQKENI. The V segment lost 3 bases and the J segment 2 bases; nucleotides outside the gene matches: 8. There are 17 residues in the CDR3. The CDR3: CASSPDWTGGDTDTQYF. The CDR3 DNA reads TGTGCCAGCTCACCTGACTGGACAGGGGGAGACACAGATACGCAGTATTTT.

This clonotype was seen at least ten times. This chain joins TRBV2 and TRBJ2-2; no definite D call. The germline CDR1 and CDR2 sequences are SNHLY and FYNNEI. This CDR3 region has 13 residues. V lost 9 bases and J 0 bases, leaving 8 bases between the germline ends. CDR3 nucleotides: TGTGCCAGGCTTGAGCCGAACACCGGGGAGCTGTTTTTT. This translates into CARLEPNTGELFF.

V gene TRBV6-1 combines with J gene TRBJ1-5; no reliable D call. V lost 2 bases, J lost 6 bases, and 8 bases lay in between. Germline V gives CDR1 MNHNS, CDR2 SASEGT. This CDR3 is built from 13 residues. The CDR3 DNA is TGTGCCAGCAGTGAAAAAAGGGCTCAGCCCCAGCATTTT. Translating it yields CASSEKRAQPQHF.

This clonotype has just a few counts. The gene calls are TRBV7-9 and TRBJ2-3, with D uncertain. The CDR3 totals 12 residues. Between the trimmed V and J ends, which lost 7 bases and 2 bases, there was a span of 7 bases. Germline V gene lookup returns CDR1 SEHNR and CDR2 FQNEAQ (reference sequence). The CDR3 sequence: CASTAATDTQYF. The CDR3 DNA sequence: TGTGCCAGCACGGCGGCCACAGATACGCAGTATTTT. The full variable domain, in which reference TRBV7-9 and TRBJ2-3 provide the parts outside the CDR3, is DTGVSQNPRHKITKRGQNVTFRCDPISEHNRLYWYRQTLGQGPEFLTYFQNEAQLEKSRLLSDRFSAERPKGSFSTLEIQRTEQGDSAMYLCASTAATDTQYFGPGTRLTVL.

This clonotype was observed at least ten times. The chain has TRBV11-2 and TRBJ2-5, with D maybe TRBD1 (6 bases). CDR3 length equals 11 residues. V was cut by 7 bases and J by 5 bases, with 8 bases left in between. Germline values: CDR1 SGHAT, CDR2 FQNNGV. The CDR3 DNA reads as TGTGCCAGCACCCAGGGGGAGACCCAGTACTTC. Its protein is CASTQGETQYF.

The rearrangement links TRBV10-3 to TRBJ2-7; tentatively, D is TRBD1 (6 bases). The V gene's germline CDR1 is ENHRY and CDR2 SYGVKD. CDR3 length: 14 amino acids. V lost 3 bases and J 2 bases, leaving 11 bases between the germline ends. The CDR3 sequence is CAISDGQIPYEQYF. CDR3 coding DNA: TGTGCCATCAGTGATGGACAGATCCCCTACGAGCAGTACTTC.

This clonotype was observed at least ten times. The chain is built from TRBV7-8 and TRBJ2-5; the D gene is possibly TRBD1 (6 bases). Deletions cut 7 bases from V and 1 base from J, with 13 bases between. The CDR3 has 14 residues. Germline V lookup: CDR1 SGHVS, CDR2 FQNEAQ. The CDR3 region has the DNA TGTGCCAGCACCCAGGGGCCGTTCCAAGAGACCCAGTACTTC. Encoded protein: CASTQGPFQETQYF.

V usage is TRBV13 and J usage is TRBJ2-5; TRBD2 agrees at 13 bases. With 4 bases clipped from V and 6 bases from J, the junction kept 5 bases outside the gene matches. The CDR3 is 15 amino acids. Germline-derived CDR1 and CDR2 are PRHDT and FYEKMQ (reference sequence). In DNA, the CDR3 is TGTGCCAGCAGCTCCGGACTAGCGGGGGATAAGACCCAGTACTTC. As protein: CASSSGLAGDKTQYF.

This clonotype was recorded many times. The chain has TRBV7-7 and TRBJ2-2, with no clear D. Trimming took off 3 bases at V and 6 bases at J, with 11 bases between the two ends. The CDR3 covers 14 residues. The germline V gene has CDR1 SSHAT and CDR2 FNYEAQ (reference sequence). CDR3 DNA: TGTGCCAGCAGCTTTCAGGCCAGCGCCGGGGAGCTGTTTTTT. This codes for CASSFQASAGELFF.

This clonotype was observed many times. The chain carries TRBV12-3 or TRBV12-4 and TRBJ2-7, with 8 bases that match TRBD2. V dropped 7 bases and J dropped 6; count of bases not matched to a gene: 11. The length of the CDR3 is 14 residues. The CDR3: CASTQGGGQGEQYF. The CDR3 DNA reads TGTGCCAGCACCCAAGGCGGGGGGCAGGGCGAGCAGTACTTC.

A few counts support this clonotype. The chain has TRBV23-1 and TRBJ2-7; D tentatively fits TRBD1 or TRBD2 (6 bases each). TRBV23-1 is an open reading frame, and its role is uncertain. This CDR3 region has 13 residues. V was pared by 6 bases and J by 5 bases, with 14 bases between. The CDR3 DNA sequence: TGCGCCAGCAGGAGGAGGGGGTGTGACGAGCAGTACTTC. Amino acid sequence: CASRRRGCDEQYF.

This rearrangement joins TRBV27 to TRBJ2-2, with TRBD1 as a possible D gene (6 bases). CDR3 length: 12 amino acids. The V and J ends lost 5 bases and 11 bases respectively, with 12 bases between them. In germline, CDR1 is MNHEY, CDR2 SMNVEV (reference sequence). For the CDR3, the DNA is TGTGCCAGCAGTCCGAGGACAGCTGAGCTGTTTTTT. Encoded protein: CASSPRTAELFF.

This clonotype was found many times. The chain carries TRBV4-1 and TRBJ1-2; D is perhaps TRBD1 (6 bases). CDR1 is MGHRA, CDR2 YSYEKL, per germline. The CDR3 is 14 residues long. The ends were cut back, 3 bases at V and 5 bases at J, with 13 bases in the middle. The CDR3: CASSQRTEAYGYTF. The DNA of the CDR3 is TGCGCCAGCAGCCAGCGGACAGAGGCATATGGCTACACCTTC.

V gene TRBV3-1 combines with J gene TRBJ1-1; D is perhaps TRBD1 (5 bases). Between the trimmed V and J ends, which lost 0 bases and 9 bases, there was a span of 8 bases. The CDR3 totals 12 residues. CDR1 and CDR2 from the germline V gene are LGHDT and YNNKEL (reference sequence). In nucleotides, the CDR3 is TGTGCCAGCAGCCAAGACGGGGCGCAAGCTTTCTTT. Translating gives CASSQDGAQAFF.

This clonotype was seen a handful of times. The genes are TRBV15 and TRBJ2-3; 10 bases match TRBD1. V lost 5 bases and J lost 5; bases outside the gene matches: 10. The germline CDR1 and CDR2 sequences are LNHNV and YYDKDF (reference sequence). The CDR3 loop spans 16 amino acids. The CDR3 protein is CATSGRDRGSKDTQYF. The CDR3 DNA sequence: TGTGCCACCAGCGGTCGGGACAGGGGTTCGAAAGATACGCAGTATTTT.

This clonotype has a count of ten or more. This chain connects TRBV29-1 to TRBJ2-1, with D possibly being TRBD1 or TRBD2 (5 bases each). The CDR3 runs to 12 residues. Per germline, CDR1 SQVTM and CDR2 ANQGSEA. Trimming shortened V by 7 bases and J by 8 bases, and 15 bases separated the two germline ends. CDR3 nucleotides: TGCAGCGGGCTGGGGCCGGAGGATGAGCAGTTCTTC. As protein: CSGLGPEDEQFF.

Ten or more counts support this clonotype. The chain links TRBV28 to TRBJ2-5; 12 bases are shared with TRBD2. CDR1 is MDHEN and CDR2 is SYDVKM in the germline V gene. The CDR3 extends over 17 amino acids. J lost 1 base, V lost 5 bases, and 8 bases had no gene match. The CDR3 region has the DNA TGTGCCAGCAGTCGGCCCCTAGCGGGAGGGATCCAAGAGACCCAGTACTTC. This translates into CASSRPLAGGIQETQYF.

This clonotype was found many times. The chain is built from TRBV5-1 and TRBJ1-1; D is perhaps TRBD1 (5 bases). CDR3 length: 13 amino acids. Germline V gene data show CDR1 as SGHRS and CDR2 as YFSETQ. Deletions cut 1 base from V and 6 bases from J, with 10 bases between. The CDR3 nucleotides read TGCGCCAGCAGCTTGTCCGGGGCATCTGAAGCTTTCTTT. Translating it yields CASSLSGASEAFF. The full variable domain, its missing parts supplied by reference TRBV5-1 and TRBJ1-1, is KAGVTQTPRYLIKTRGQQVTLSCSPISGHRSVSWYQQTPGQGLQFLFEYFSETQRNKGNFPGRFSGRQFSNSRSEMNVSTLELGDSALYLCASSLSGASEAFFGQGTRLTVV.

This clonotype was seen more than once but under ten times. CDR3 in DNA: TGCAGTGCTAGAGTTAACAGCGGTCTTTCCTACGAGCAGTACTTC. Protein: CSARVNSGLSYEQYF. The chain joins TRBV20-1 to TRBJ2-7, with D possibly being TRBD2 (5 bases). This CDR3 region has 15 residues. With 1 base removed from V and 1 base from J, the gap between germline ends came to 14 bases. From germline, CDR1 is DFQATT and CDR2 SNEGSKA (reference sequence).